This T cell receptor beta chain was identified during a study of blood T cells in healthy people across ages (dated by TCRdb to the mid-2010s). Turning to the overall study: In model experiments, template switching captured roughly one uniquely barcoded TCR beta cDNA molecule for every two T cells. Age-related changes in TCR beta repertoire diversity were measured in the study by deep sequencing normalized with unique cDNA molecular identifiers. Four age groups were formed from the donors: young (average 16 years), middle-aged (around 40), aged (approximately 60) and long-lived (roughly 81). To avoid experimental bias, donors of different ages were randomly spread across the sequencing lanes. For two donors (one aged 18 to 29 and one aged 80 or older), the study analyzed two additional independent replicas of 1 million unique cDNA reads from the same blood draw.

The 40 or so donors, aged about 6 to 95 years, were systemically healthy Caucasian individuals from Russia. Ten milliliters of peripheral blood were drawn from each donor into EDTA-treated Vacutainer tubes. Ficoll-Paque density-gradient centrifugation was used to isolate PBMCs, with at least 6.5 million per sample. Total RNA was extracted from PBMCs with Trizol reagent, with at least 5 micrograms obtained per sample. The percentages of naive CD45RAhigh/CD27high T cells were determined by flow cytometry on a PBMC aliquot from every donor. This clonotype was found a few times. No antigen is known for it. Within one base of it there is no much larger clone, and no base qualities were kept. The CDR3 starts with the cysteine, ends with the phenylalanine, and has 15 residues. The read is trimmed to its CDR3 DNA, 45 bases read in frame from base 1. CDR1 is given as MNHEY and CDR2 as SMNVEV, both from the germline V gene (reference sequence). Trimming takes 8 bases from V and 0 bases from J, and the germline ends sit 16 bases apart.

The library was produced with 5' RACE. For sequencing, an Illumina HiSeq 2500 was employed. A second PCR of roughly 7 to 11 cycles was performed with a sample-barcoded 5' primer and a J-beta primer mix. A unique molecular identifier was introduced onto each TCR beta cDNA molecule by a template-switch 5' adaptor carrying 12 random nucleotides. Each sample yielded at least 2.5 million CDR3-containing paired-end reads. The Mint cDNA synthesis kit, primed by a TRBC-specific oligonucleotide, was used to synthesize first-strand cDNA from all RNA. Following uracil-DNA glycosylase treatment, all cDNA underwent a first 18-cycle PCR with the universal primers M1SS and BC2_uni_R. In the authors' own workflow: For normalization, 1 million high-quality reads were randomly selected from each sample, with every read carrying a distinct molecular identifier. Reads with shared molecular identifiers were discarded instead of being binned into consensus sequences. MiTCR, with a Q25 quality threshold and the strictest error-elimination algorithm, was used for CDR3 identification, clonotype clustering and error correction. A nonparametric unseen species model with Euler transformation was used to estimate a lower bound on total TCR beta diversity. The public sequencing data were trimmed at Q25 with fastp and processed into clonotypes with MiXCR by TCRdb, which kept only in-frame beta chains. Records with the same CDR3 protein are collapsed into one entry carrying the most frequent genes and DNA. The V and J calls were determined by TCRdb, not by the authors. Present in this sample are around 690,000 distinct CDR3 sequences, roughly 53% of which were seen just once. The ten top clones hold approximately 40% of the sample.

Here is what the overall study found, with its caveats: As age increased, observed TCR beta diversity per million T cells dropped in a roughly linear way, and a significant reduction was already evident by age about 36. Donor CMV infection status was unknown, potentially confounding age-related changes in expanded clonotypes. Estimates of total diversity based on one million sequenced T cells were considered lower bounds and underestimates. Because profiling used bulk unsorted PBMCs, naive and antigen-experienced compartments could not be compared conclusively. A strong correlation was found between observed TCR beta diversity and the percentage of naive T cells measured by flow cytometry. Compared with the aged group, the long-lived group had more naive CD4+ T cells, fewer expanded clones and increased TCR diversity, suggesting age selection.

The TCR was taken from a man aged 55 to 70 in good health. The sample comprised blood. Recombination connected TRBV27 to TRBJ2-5, with a weak D call of TRBD1 (6 bases match). The DNA is as follows: TGTGCCAGCGCCAAGGGGGTGCTGTACCAAGAGACCCAGTACTTC. Protein translation: CASAKGVLYQETQYF.